The clone carrying this T cell receptor (beta chain) was picked up a small number of times. This record comes from a study of blood T cells in healthy people across ages. The germline V gene encodes CDR1 DFQATT and CDR2 SNEGSKA (reference sequence). The CDR3 contains 15 residues. The germline V and J ends were trimmed by 2 bases and 0 bases, with 14 bases remaining between them. The authors ran a second PCR of 7 to 11 cycles using a sample-barcoded 5' primer and a J-beta primer mix. Each sample yielded at least 2.5 million CDR3-containing paired-end reads. TCRdb called the 5' RACE reads again in MiXCR, with one record for every CDR3 protein. The sample lists 1,300,000 or so distinct CDR3 sequences; 59% were seen once.

This TCR derives from a young man in good health. The source material was blood. The chain combines TRBV20-1 with TRBJ2-7; TRBD2 is a possible D gene (6 bases). CDR3 DNA: TGCAGTGCTAGACCTTCTAGCGCCAGCTCCTACGAGCAGTACTTC. Protein product: CSARPSSASSYEQYF.